A single sample is the source of the 15 T cell receptor beta chains below, sequenced in a study of blood T cell repertoires in COVID-19. Profiling relied on immunoSEQ multiplex PCR, and the TCRdb table lists in-frame clones only, not all of them. Of some 330,000 clones in the sample, around 87% were seen once. The specimen was PBMCs or T cells enriched from blood (not recorded which). These receptors were obtained from a man in his forties in a cohort exposed to, infected with or recovered from COVID-19 (not recorded which).

The rearrangement joins TRBV5-1 to TRBJ2-7; 12 positions match TRBD2. The germline gives CDR1 SGHRS, CDR2 YFSETQ. The V segment lost 5 bases and the J segment 3 bases; nucleotides outside the gene matches: 6. The CDR3 is made up of 15 amino acids. This chain's CDR3 is CASSLAGGPGYEQYF. CDR3 bases: TGCGCCAGCAGTCTAGCGGGAGGGCCTGGCTACGAGCAGTACTTC.

The rearrangement uses TRBV18 and TRBJ1-2; 8 bases line up with TRBD1. Germline CDR1 reads KGHSH; CDR2 reads LQKENI. CDR3 length: 15 amino acids. V dropped 0 bases and J dropped 5; count of bases not matched to a gene: 5. The CDR3 DNA reads as TGTGCCAGCTCACCACCGAGACAGGGGAGGTATGGCTACACCTTC. It specifies CASSPPRQGRYGYTF.

The rearrangement links TRBV4-1 to TRBJ1-5, with D uncertain. V lost 1 base, J lost 3 bases, and 10 bases lay in between. The germline V gene has CDR1 MGHRA and CDR2 YSYEKL. This CDR3 spans 15 amino acids. As DNA, the CDR3 is TGCGCCAGCAGCCAAGTCGTCAGGCACAATCAGCCCCAGCATTTT. Its translation is CASSQVVRHNQPQHF.

CDR3: CASSVGTEETYGYTF. CDR3 DNA: TGTGCCAGCAGCGTAGGAACAGAAGAAACCTATGGCTACACCTTC. The V gene is TRBV9, the J gene TRBJ1-2; D is unresolved. The V gene's germline CDR1 is SGDLS and CDR2 YYNGEE. V lost 0 bases and J 4 bases, leaving 13 bases between the germline ends. The CDR3 sequence is 15 residues long. The full variable domain, its missing parts supplied by reference TRBV9 and TRBJ1-2, is DSGVTQTPKHLITATGQRVTLRCSPRSGDLSVYWYQQSLDQGLQFLIQYYNGEERAKGNILERFSAQQFPDLHSELNLSSLELGDSALYFCASSVGTEETYGYTFGSGTRLTVV.

V and J are TRBV10-1 and TRBJ1-2, with D possibly matching TRBD1 (6 bases). Per germline, CDR1 WNHNN and CDR2 SYGVQD (reference sequence). V was pared by 2 bases and J by 4 bases, with 11 bases between. CDR3 size: 14 residues. DNA of the CDR3: TGCGCCAGCAGTGAGAGCGGGACACCCTATGGCTACACCTTC. It codes for CASSESGTPYGYTF.

The rearrangement uses TRBV29-1 and TRBJ2-2; 9 bases line up with TRBD1. With 6 bases clipped from V and 4 bases from J, the junction kept 9 bases outside the gene matches. CDR3 length: 15 amino acids. Per germline, CDR1 SQVTM and CDR2 ANQGSEA. The CDR3 sequence: CSVDTGTGLTGELFF. DNA of the CDR3: TGCAGCGTCGACACCGGGACAGGGCTCACCGGGGAGCTGTTTTTT.

In this sample, this clone turned up once. The rearrangement joins TRBV28 to TRBJ2-7, with D unresolved. The CDR3 runs to 13 residues. Germline V gene data show CDR1 as MDHEN and CDR2 as SYDVKM. V lost 2 bases and J 2 bases, leaving 7 bases between the germline ends. CDR3 DNA sequence: TGTGCCAGCAGTTTAGGCAGTGCCTACGAGCAGTACTTC. Its translation: CASSLGSAYEQYF.

This clone appeared a single time. The genes are TRBV7-7 and TRBJ2-5; 8 nucleotides match TRBD1. J gave up 2 bases and V 2 bases, and 4 bases lay outside the gene matches. The CDR3 sequence is 15 residues long. The V gene's germline CDR1 is SSHAT and CDR2 FNYEAQ (reference sequence). CDR3 DNA: TGTGCCAGCAGCTTAACGACAGGGGCTCAAGAGACCCAGTACTTC. Protein sequence: CASSLTTGAQETQYF.

The chain recombines TRBV18 with TRBJ1-2; possibly TRBD1 for D (6 bases). Trimming removed 3 bases at V and 6 bases at J, with 11 bases between. Germline V gene data show CDR1 as KGHSH and CDR2 as LQKENI. This CDR3 has 13 residues. In DNA form, the CDR3 reads TGTGCCAGCTCACCGGACAGCCGACATGGCTACACCTTC. Residues: CASSPDSRHGYTF.

The chain links TRBV10-3 to TRBJ2-3; 7 nucleotides align to TRBD2. Germline loops: CDR1 ENHRY, CDR2 SYGVKD. V trimming: 5 bases; J trimming: 10 bases; junction bases outside the gene matches: 15. The CDR3 runs to 15 residues. CDR3 amino acids: CAISPPSGTLEAQYF. The CDR3 nucleotides read TGTGCCATCAGTCCCCCTAGCGGAACCCTTGAGGCGCAGTATTTT.

The gene calls are TRBV7-9 and TRBJ2-5, with D possibly TRBD2 on 6 matching bases. Trimming pared 1 base from V and 5 bases from J, leaving 11 bases between. CDR1 is SEHNR, CDR2 FQNEAQ, per germline (reference sequence). The CDR3 loop spans 14 amino acids. The CDR3 nucleotides read TGTGCCAGCAGCTTAGTCCCTAGCGTTGAGACCCAGTACTTC. It encodes CASSLVPSVETQYF.

The V and J genes are TRBV28 and TRBJ2-1; 8 nucleotides align to TRBD1. The CDR3 consists of 14 residues. V shed 3 bases, J shed 10 bases, and the junction held 8 bases outside the gene matches. Germline V gene sequence: CDR1 MDHEN, CDR2 SYDVKM. The CDR3 DNA follows: TGTGCCAGCAGTTTGGCCGGGACAGGACTAGAGCAGTTCTTC. It specifies CASSLAGTGLEQFF. Using reference TRBV28 and TRBJ2-1 for the parts outside the CDR3, the full variable domain is DVKVTQSSRYLVKRTGEKVFLECVQDMDHENMFWYRQDPGLGLRLIYFSYDVKMKEKGDIPEGYSVSREKKERFSLILESASTNQTSMYLCASSLAGTGLEQFFGPGTRLTVL.

The gene calls are TRBV10-1 and TRBJ2-1; 9 nucleotides align to TRBD2. This CDR3 spans 16 amino acids. V gave up 6 bases and J gave up 5 bases; unmatched junction bases: 11. Germline values: CDR1 WNHNN, CDR2 SYGVQD (reference sequence). CDR3 sequence reads: CASSPMAGGPNNEQFF. Written as DNA, the CDR3 is TGCGCCAGCAGCCCTATGGCGGGAGGGCCGAACAATGAGCAGTTCTTC.

The rearrangement links TRBV28 to TRBJ1-4; D is unclear. The germline V gene encodes CDR1 MDHEN and CDR2 SYDVKM. Trimming pared 2 bases from V and 14 bases from J, leaving 12 bases between. The CDR3 runs to 12 residues. CDR3 in amino acids: CASSLRQGALFF. CDR3 DNA sequence: TGTGCCAGCAGTTTAAGACAAGGCGCGCTGTTTTTT. Full variable domain (remainder filled in from reference TRBV28 and TRBJ1-4): DVKVTQSSRYLVKRTGEKVFLECVQDMDHENMFWYRQDPGLGLRLIYFSYDVKMKEKGDIPEGYSVSREKKERFSLILESASTNQTSMYLCASSLRQGALFFGSGTQLSVL.

The chain links TRBV3-1 (or the pseudogene TRBV3-2) to TRBJ1-4; a weak D match, TRBD1 (5 bases). Germline assignment: CDR1 LGHDT and CDR2 YNNKEL (reference sequence). This CDR3 spans 13 amino acids. The ends were cut back, 4 bases at V and 6 bases at J, with 9 bases in the middle. The CDR3 region is CASSLDRYEKLFF. The CDR3 nucleotides read TGTGCCAGCAGCCTCGACAGATATGAAAAACTGTTTTTT.